The sample holds a few counts of the clone carrying this T cell receptor beta chain. The antigen is not known. Two oligonucleotides, mixed equimolar, formed the beta constant-region primer covering TRBC1 and TRBC2. The ligated cDNA underwent four PCR rounds using SP2 and nested alpha and beta constant-region primers. TCRdb reanalysed the UMI-ligation and nested PCR reads using MiXCR and keeps one entry per CDR3 protein. In the table there are over 110,000 distinct CDR3 sequences, about 20% of which are singletons. This sample was taken from a study of naive and memory T cell subsets. Study-wide points: Especially in CD8 cells, naive repertoires contained a few larger clonotypes, possibly CD45RA-re-expressing memory cells.

CDR1 and CDR2 (germline): MNHNS, SASEGT. The CDR3 has 14 amino acids. V lost 4 bases and J 7 bases, leaving 17 bases between the germline ends. Sequencing was done on a sample of naive CD8+ T cells from blood. The sequence came from a human donor in good health. The V call is TRBV6-1, the J call TRBJ2-7; D is ambiguous. The CDR3 protein is CASSVLTDTTEQYF. CDR3 coding DNA: TGTGCCAGCAGTGTCCTGACTGACACCACGGAGCAGTACTTC.